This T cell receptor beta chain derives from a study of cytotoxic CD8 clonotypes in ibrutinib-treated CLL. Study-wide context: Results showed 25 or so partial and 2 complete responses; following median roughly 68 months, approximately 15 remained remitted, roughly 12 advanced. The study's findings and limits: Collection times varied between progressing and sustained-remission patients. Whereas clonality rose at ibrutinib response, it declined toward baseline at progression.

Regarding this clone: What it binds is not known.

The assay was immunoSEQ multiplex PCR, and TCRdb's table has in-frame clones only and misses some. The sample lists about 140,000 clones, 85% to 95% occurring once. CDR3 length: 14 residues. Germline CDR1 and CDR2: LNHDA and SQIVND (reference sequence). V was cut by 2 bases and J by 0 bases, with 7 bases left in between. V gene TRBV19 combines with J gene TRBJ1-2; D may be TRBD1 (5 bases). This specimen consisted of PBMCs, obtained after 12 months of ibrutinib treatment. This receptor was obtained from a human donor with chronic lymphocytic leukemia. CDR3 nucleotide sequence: TGTGCCAGTAGTATAACAGGACCTAACTATGGCTACACCTTC. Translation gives CASSITGPNYGYTF.